This passage covers 17 T cell receptor beta chains from one sample sequenced in a study of PD-1 blockade in classical Hodgkin lymphoma. This table comes from immunoSEQ multiplex PCR, and its TCRdb copy is limited to in-frame clones, with some not included. This sample yields around 800 clones, of which 76% are seen a single time; about 9.9% belongs to the top ten. Each patient's relapse followed autologous stem cell transplantation, and brentuximab vedotin exposure varied. The sequencing used peripheral blood mononuclear cells (PBMCs), collected at baseline. These TCRs come from a human donor with classical Hodgkin lymphoma.

The chain uses TRBV6-5 and TRBJ2-2; D is undetermined. Looked up from germline, CDR1 is MNHEY and CDR2 is SVGAGI. CDR3 length: 13 amino acids. The ends were cut back, 6 bases at V and 6 bases at J, with 11 bases in the middle. The CDR3 nucleotides are TGTGCCAGCAGCATGACGGAGCCCGGGGAGCTGTTTTTT. It is translated as CASSMTEPGELFF.

V and J are TRBV30 and TRBJ1-1; unclear D gene. V gave up 3 bases and J gave up 7 bases, with 9 bases separating them. In germline, CDR1 is GTSNPN, CDR2 SVGIG (reference sequence). This CDR3 is built from 11 residues. The CDR3 region has the DNA TGTGCCTGGAGCTCACATCATGAAGCTTTCTTT. This translates into CAWSSHHEAFF. The full variable domain, completed using reference TRBV30 and TRBJ1-1, is SQTIHQWPATLVQPVGSPLSLECTVEGTSNPNLYWYRQAAGRGLQLLFYSVGIGQISSEVPQNLSASRPQDRQFILSSKKLLLSDSGFYLCAWSSHHEAFFGQGTRLTVV.

The chain joins TRBV28 to TRBJ2-2; the D is unclear. The CDR3 runs 12 residues. CDR1 and CDR2 (germline): MDHEN, SYDVKM. Trimming cost V 4 bases and J 4 bases, with 4 bases left between them. The CDR3: CASSSSTGELFF. The DNA for the CDR3 is TGTGCCAGCAGTTCGTCCACCGGGGAGCTGTTTTTT.

This clone was observed a single time. The chain joins TRBV10-3 to TRBJ1-5; 9 nucleotides align to TRBD1. The CDR3 is 14 amino acids. Germline CDR1 is ENHRY and CDR2 is SYGVKD. V gave up 0 bases and J gave up 6 bases; unmatched junction bases: 0. The CDR3 DNA reads as TGTGCCATCAGTGAGTCGGACAGGGGTCAGCCCCAGCATTTT. Residues: CAISESDRGQPQHF.

This chain joins TRBV6-5 and TRBJ1-2; no clear D gene. V gave up 5 bases and J gave up 3 bases, with 16 bases separating them. This CDR3 region has 15 residues. Germline values: CDR1 MNHEY, CDR2 SVGAGI. The CDR3 sequence: CASSTHFEGDYGYTF. As DNA, the CDR3 is TGTGCCAGCAGTACACATTTTGAGGGTGACTATGGCTACACCTTC.

Here the CDR3 reads CASSLGLAGVYEQYF. CDR3 nucleotides: TGTGCCAGCAGCTTAGGCCTAGCGGGAGTCTACGAGCAGTACTTC. This chain uses TRBV11-3 with TRBJ2-7; 10 bases match TRBD2. Germline CDR1 is SGHNT and CDR2 is YENEEA. The CDR3 extends over 15 amino acids. V lost 1 base, J lost 3 bases, and 3 bases stayed unmatched.

This clone was recorded a few times. This rearrangement joins TRBV29-1 to TRBJ1-1; no definite D call. The V end lost 6 bases, the J end lost 0 bases, and 8 bases lay between the germline ends. There are 12 residues in the CDR3. Germline V lookup: CDR1 SQVTM, CDR2 ANQGSEA. This CDR3 is CSVVSVNTEAFF. The CDR3 DNA reads TGCAGCGTAGTAAGTGTGAACACTGAAGCTTTCTTT.

A few counts support this clone. The chain has TRBV9 and TRBJ2-3; TRBD2 agrees at 10 bases. CDR1 and CDR2 from the germline V gene are SGDLS and YYNGEE. CDR3 length: 16 residues. Trimming removed 0 bases from V and 2 bases from J; junction bases left unmatched: 3. The CDR3 bases are TGTGCCAGCAGCGTAGTAGCGGGAGGTTCCACAGATACGCAGTATTTT. It specifies CASSVVAGGSTDTQYF.

Here the CDR3 reads CASSVQGASSYEQYF. The CDR3 DNA reads as TGTGCCAGCAGCGTACAGGGGGCGTCTAGCTACGAGCAGTACTTC. This chain connects TRBV4-2 to TRBJ2-7, with 9 bases that match TRBD1. Trimming at V came to 5 bases and at J to 3 bases, leaving 8 bases not matched to a gene. Germline lookup yields CDR1 LGHNA and CDR2 YNFKEQ. The length of the CDR3 is 15 residues.

The chain recombines TRBV25-1 with TRBJ1-5; a possible D gene is TRBD1 (5 bases). Germline lookup yields CDR1 MGHDK and CDR2 SYGVNS. This CDR3 spans 16 amino acids. Trimming pared 3 bases from V and 0 bases from J, leaving 12 bases between. The CDR3 region is CASSEGGGYSNQPQHF. CDR3 coding DNA: TGTGCCAGCAGTGAGGGCGGGGGTTATAGCAATCAGCCCCAGCATTTT.

This clone turned up a few times. The genes are TRBV4-1 and TRBJ1-1; a possible D gene is TRBD1 (6 bases). Germline CDR1 is MGHRA and CDR2 is YSYEKL. The length of the CDR3 is 13 residues. Trimming cost V 0 bases and J 8 bases, with 10 bases left between them. CDR3 sequence reads: CASSQDWGLEAFF. Written as DNA, the CDR3 is TGCGCCAGCAGCCAAGATTGGGGGCTGGAAGCTTTCTTT.

The table lists this clone with a count of one. This chain joins TRBV5-4 and TRBJ2-7; 7 positions agree with TRBD2. CDR3 length: 15 residues. Looked up from germline, CDR1 is SGHNT and CDR2 is YYREEE (reference sequence). The J segment lost 0 bases and the V segment lost 4 bases, leaving 7 bases of the junction unmatched. The CDR3 protein is CASSPTSESSYEQYF. The DNA of the CDR3 is TGTGCCAGCAGCCCAACTAGCGAAAGCTCCTACGAGCAGTACTTC.

This rearrangement joins TRBV5-1 to TRBJ2-3, with D uncertain. The V end lost 0 bases, the J end lost 2 bases, and 4 bases lay between the germline ends. Germline assignment: CDR1 SGHRS and CDR2 YFSETQ. The CDR3 is 13 amino acids. The CDR3 here is CASSLETTDTQYF. CDR3 bases: TGCGCCAGCAGCTTGGAGACCACAGATACGCAGTATTTT.

This chain connects TRBV23-1 to TRBJ2-6; D possibly corresponds to TRBD1 (5 bases). TRBV23-1 falls under the ORF class, with uncertain function. The CDR3 consists of 18 residues. The V gene lost 5 bases and the J gene lost 5 bases, with 22 bases spanning the gap. CDR3 coding DNA: TGCGCCAGCAGTACGGACAATACGCAACAAAGTCGGGCCAACGTCCTGACTTTC. It specifies CASSTDNTQQSRANVLTF.

The rearrangement uses TRBV7-6 and TRBJ1-2; TRBD1 matches at 7 bases. Germline V gene sequence: CDR1 SGHVS, CDR2 FNYEAQ. V was pared by 5 bases and J by 4 bases, with 16 bases of the junction left unmatched. This CDR3 spans 17 amino acids. The CDR3: CASSPQDRPYTVYGYTF. CDR3 bases: TGTGCCAGCAGCCCACAGGACAGGCCGTATACTGTCTATGGCTACACCTTC.

The chain couples TRBV30 to TRBJ2-7, with 9 bases lining up with TRBD1. V was clipped by 0 bases and J by 4 bases; unmatched bases: 4. The CDR3 length is 14 residues. Germline V CDR1 and CDR2: GTSNPN, SVGIG (reference sequence). CDR3 coding DNA: TGTGCCTGGAGTGTAGGGACAGGGATTTACGAGCAGTACTTC. Residues: CAWSVGTGIYEQYF.

The chain has TRBV20-1 and TRBJ2-5; no definite D call. Matching the DNA end better, TRBJ2-7 makes the J call doubtful. This CDR3 contains 11 residues. The germline V gene has CDR1 DFQATT and CDR2 SNEGSKA (reference sequence). The CDR3 sequence is CSARDPYEQYF. For the CDR3, the DNA is TGCAGTGCTAGAGACCCGTACGAGCAGTACTTC.